The 23 T cell receptor beta chains in this list originate from one sample, sequenced in a study of T-cell memory formation after mild COVID-19. TCRdb re-called the 5' RACE reads through MiXCR, storing one row per CDR3 protein. In the table there are about half a million distinct CDR3 sequences, about 20% of which are singletons. Sequenced input: PBMCs or a T cell subset sorted from them (not recorded which). These TCRs come from an adult woman who had mild COVID-19 (a few samples of this study predate the infection). Cell type and time point are not known.

This clonotype has ten or more counts. J is TRBJ2-7 and V is TRBV15; D perhaps matches TRBD1 (6 bases). Trimming removed 6 bases at V and 6 bases at J, with 15 bases between. The CDR3 has 13 amino acids. CDR1 and CDR2 from the germline V gene are LNHNV and YYDKDF (reference sequence). CDR3: CATRKQGSGEQYF. CDR3 bases: TGTGCCACCAGAAAGCAGGGGAGCGGCGAGCAGTACTTC.

V usage is TRBV19 and J usage is TRBJ2-4, with 8 bases matching TRBD1. The CDR3 is 14 amino acids. In germline, CDR1 is LNHDA, CDR2 SQIVND (reference sequence). The J segment lost 9 bases and the V segment lost 3 bases, leaving 7 bases of the junction unmatched. The CDR3 nucleotides are TGTGCCAGTAGTATGGTACAGGGGGTCGGCATTCAGTACTTC. It codes for CASSMVQGVGIQYF.

This clonotype was found a few times. The chain has TRBV6-2 or TRBV6-3 and TRBJ2-1; TRBD2 matches at 7 bases. This CDR3 region has 15 residues. In germline, CDR1 is MNHEY, CDR2 SVGEGT. J gave up 1 base and V 3 bases, and 3 bases lay outside the gene matches. CDR3 DNA sequence: TGTGCCAGCAGTTATCTCGGGAGGTCCTACAATGAGCAGTTCTTC. Amino acid sequence: CASSYLGRSYNEQFF.

A few counts support this clonotype. This chain links TRBV5-5 with TRBJ2-7; 7 positions agree with TRBD1. CDR1 is SGHKS, CDR2 YYEKEE, per germline (reference sequence). V shed 0 bases and J 0 bases; nucleotides not matched to a gene: 3. CDR3 size: 15 residues. The CDR3 protein is CASSLEDRASYEQYF. The CDR3 bases are TGTGCCAGCAGCTTGGAAGACAGGGCCTCCTACGAGCAGTACTTC.

The chain recombines TRBV7-8 with TRBJ2-7; a weak D match, TRBD1 (6 bases). Germline CDR1 reads SGHVS; CDR2 reads FQNEAQ. V was pared by 9 bases and J by 7 bases, with 19 bases between. This CDR3 is built from 13 residues. CDR3 protein: CASSGQPGLEQYF. Here the CDR3 DNA reads TGTGCCAGTTCAGGACAGCCCGGCCTAGAGCAGTACTTC.

This clonotype was seen a handful of times. The CDR3 sequence is CASSVSPGGNQPQHF. In DNA form, the CDR3 reads TGTGCCAGCAGCGTAAGCCCAGGGGGCAATCAGCCCCAGCATTTT. The chain combines TRBV9 with TRBJ1-5, with TRBD1 as a possible D gene (6 bases). Germline assignment: CDR1 SGDLS and CDR2 YYNGEE. The CDR3 sequence is 15 residues long. Between the trimmed V and J ends, which lost 1 base and 2 bases, there was a span of 10 bases.

The table lists this clonotype with a few counts. The V call is TRBV3-1, the J call TRBJ2-1; 8 bases agree with TRBD2. The ends lost 0 bases at V and 4 bases at J; junction bases unmatched: 8. The V gene's germline CDR1 is LGHDT and CDR2 YNNKEL (reference sequence). The CDR3 loop spans 17 amino acids. Here the CDR3 DNA reads TGTGCCAGCAGCCAAGACTTTAGCGGGGCGTCTTACAATGAGCAGTTCTTC. Its protein is CASSQDFSGASYNEQFF.

This clonotype was observed a few times. This chain joins TRBV12-3 or TRBV12-4 and TRBJ2-7; D gene uncertain. V was pared by 1 base and J by 9 bases, with 7 bases between. There are 11 residues in the CDR3. CDR3 DNA: TGTGCCAGCAGTTTAGGGGGTGGGCAGTACTTC. Amino acids: CASSLGGGQYF.

This clonotype was observed a handful of times. The gene calls are TRBV7-3 and TRBJ2-7, with no clear D. The CDR3 spans 14 residues. V lost 4 bases, J lost 4 bases, and 14 bases lay in between. Germline V CDR1 and CDR2: SGHTA, FQGTGA. The CDR3, as DNA: TGTGCCAGCAGCTCGGTCCCCGGAGCTTACGAGCAGTACTTC. It translates to CASSSVPGAYEQYF.

The CDR3 loop is CASSWAGVTEAFF. The CDR3 nucleotides read TGTGCCAGCAGTTGGGCAGGGGTCACTGAAGCTTTCTTT. The rearrangement joins TRBV12-3 or TRBV12-4 to TRBJ1-1; tentative D call: TRBD1 (6 bases). The CDR3 is 13 residues long. Trimming removed 4 bases at V and 4 bases at J, with 10 bases between.

This clonotype has more than one count but fewer than ten. V is TRBV12-3 or TRBV12-4 and J is TRBJ2-4; unclear D gene. This CDR3 contains 13 residues. The ends were cut back, 8 bases at V and 2 bases at J, with 10 bases in the middle. The CDR3 spells CASRSPTKNIQYF. The DNA for the CDR3 is TGTGCCAGCCGTAGCCCGACCAAAAACATTCAGTACTTC.

The genes are TRBV20-1 and TRBJ2-3; 14 bases agree with TRBD2. Per germline, CDR1 DFQATT and CDR2 SNEGSKA (reference sequence). This CDR3 comprises 16 residues. V was clipped by 5 bases and J by 6 bases; unmatched bases: 10. The CDR3 DNA follows: TGCAGTGCTCTCCGACTAGCGGGAGGGCCTTGGGATACGCAGTATTTT. Protein product: CSALRLAGGPWDTQYF.

The CDR3 reads CASSLSGVGYTF. CDR3 nucleotides: TGTGCCAGCAGTTTGTCGGGGGTTGGCTACACCTTC. J is TRBJ1-2 and V is TRBV27, with a weak D call TRBD1 (5 bases). There are 12 residues in the CDR3. CDR1 is MNHEY and CDR2 is SMNVEV in the germline V gene (reference sequence). Trimming left V 3 bases short and J 7 bases short, with 9 bases between.

The chain joins TRBV20-1 to TRBJ2-2, with 9 nucleotides matching TRBD1. This CDR3 spans 16 amino acids. Germline V lookup: CDR1 DFQATT, CDR2 SNEGSKA (reference sequence). Trimming took 0 bases from V and 6 from J; bases not matched to a gene: 8. The CDR3 DNA reads TGCAGTGCTAGAGACCCGGGACAGGGAGCCGCCGGGGAGCTGTTTTTT. It encodes CSARDPGQGAAGELFF.

This clonotype was seen only a few times. The CDR3, as DNA: TGTGCCTACCTAGTTCTGGTCCCGACCTACAATGAGCAGTTCTTC. It translates to CAYLVLVPTYNEQFF. The chain links TRBV30 to TRBJ2-1; D is undetermined. The CDR3 runs 15 residues. Germline assignment: CDR1 GTSNPN and CDR2 SVGIG (reference sequence). The V gene lost 7 bases and the J gene lost 2 bases, with 18 bases spanning the gap. The full variable domain, completed using reference TRBV30 and TRBJ2-1, is SQTIHQWPATLVQPVGSPLSLECTVEGTSNPNLYWYRQAAGRGLQLLFYSVGIGQISSEVPQNLSASRPQDRQFILSSKKLLLSDSGFYLCAYLVLVPTYNEQFFGPGTRLTVL.

This chain uses TRBV7-3 with TRBJ1-2; TRBD1 matches 7 bases. Germline CDR1 and CDR2: SGHTA and FQGTGA. The CDR3 contains 14 residues. V lost 6 bases to trimming and J lost 8 bases; unmatched junction nucleotides: 12. The CDR3 region has the DNA TGTGCCAGCAGACCAGGCCTAACAGGGGACGGCTACACCTTC. Its protein is CASRPGLTGDGYTF.

This clonotype was found many times. The chain links TRBV7-9 to TRBJ2-1; no clear D. The germline gives CDR1 SEHNR, CDR2 FQNEAQ (reference sequence). This CDR3 contains 11 residues. V was shortened by 1 base and J by 8 bases, with 3 bases between the two germline ends. The CDR3 reads CASSLEYEQFF. As DNA, the CDR3 is TGTGCCAGCAGCTTAGAATATGAGCAGTTCTTC.

V usage is TRBV11-3 and J usage is TRBJ1-1; D call uncertain. CDR3 length equals 13 residues. Trimming left V 5 bases short and J 1 base short, with 8 bases between. The germline V gene has CDR1 SGHNT and CDR2 YENEEA. CDR3 in DNA: TGTGCCAGCAGCAGACGGGCGAACACTGAAGCTTTCTTT. Its translation: CASSRRANTEAFF.

The rearrangement uses TRBV10-3 and TRBJ1-4; D is perhaps TRBD1 (6 bases). The V gene's germline CDR1 is ENHRY and CDR2 SYGVKD. Trimming took off 6 bases at V and 5 bases at J, with 16 bases between the two ends. This CDR3 comprises 15 residues. As DNA, the CDR3 is TGTGCCATCAGCACCCTAGGGGGTCCAAATGAAAAACTGTTTTTT. Translated, it gives CAISTLGGPNEKLFF.

The sample holds a few counts of this clonotype. The chain is built from TRBV27 and TRBJ2-7, with D perhaps matching TRBD2 (5 bases). In germline, CDR1 is MNHEY, CDR2 SMNVEV (reference sequence). V lost 0 bases and J lost 6, with 12 bases in between. The CDR3 is 14 amino acids. The CDR3 DNA reads TGTGCCAGCAGTTTATCAGGGTTAGGGAGCGAGCAGTACTTC. This codes for CASSLSGLGSEQYF.

The rearrangement joins TRBV12-3 or TRBV12-4 to TRBJ2-3; 8 nucleotides align to TRBD1. The length of the CDR3 is 14 residues. V shed 9 bases and J 4 bases; nucleotides not matched to a gene: 9. The CDR3 DNA follows: TGTGCCAGTACCCAGGACAGGGTGGCAGATACGCAGTATTTT. It encodes CASTQDRVADTQYF.

The CDR3 reads CASSQDLAAWAFF. CDR3 bases: TGTGCCAGCAGCCAAGACTTGGCCGCGTGGGCTTTCTTT. The chain combines TRBV14 with TRBJ1-1; no firm D call. The length of the CDR3 is 13 residues. Trimming removed 0 bases at V and 11 bases at J, with 13 bases between. Germline loops: CDR1 SGHDN, CDR2 FVKESK.

The chain combines TRBV24-1 with TRBJ2-7; 7 bases agree with TRBD1. Trimming removed 6 bases from V and 2 bases from J; junction bases left unmatched: 9. There are 15 residues in the CDR3. Germline lookup yields CDR1 KGHDR and CDR2 SFDVKD. The CDR3 loop is CATSHRDSGTYEQYF. CDR3 coding DNA: TGTGCCACCAGTCACCGGGACAGCGGTACCTACGAGCAGTACTTC.